The 16 T cell receptor beta chains below all came from one sample that was sequenced in a study of blood T cell repertoires in COVID-19. Produced via immunoSEQ multiplex PCR; TCRdb's table is partial and in-frame only. The data show 100,000 or so clones, just over 85% seen once. Sequenced material: PBMCs or T cells enriched from blood (not recorded which). The source is a woman between 45 and 60 years old who had recovered from COVID-19.

CDR3 sequence: CASSQPSGRGSGNEQFF. CDR3 in DNA: TGTGCCAGCAGCCAACCTAGCGGGAGAGGGTCCGGCAATGAGCAGTTCTTC. The J gene is TRBJ2-1, the V gene TRBV3-1 (or the pseudogene TRBV3-2); TRBD2 aligns across 10 bases. Germline V gene data show CDR1 as LGHDT and CDR2 as YNNKEL (reference sequence). V shed 2 bases and J 6 bases; nucleotides not matched to a gene: 10. The CDR3 has 17 amino acids.

The rearrangement uses TRBV6-5 and TRBJ1-5; D is perhaps TRBD1 (6 bases). Germline-derived CDR1 and CDR2 are MNHEY and SVGAGI. This CDR3 region has 15 residues. The ends were cut back, 2 bases at V and 0 bases at J, with 8 bases in the middle. The CDR3 DNA reads TGTGCCAGCAGTTACGGGGGGGCTAGCAATCAGCCCCAGCATTTT. Encoded protein: CASSYGGASNQPQHF.

The chain recombines TRBV11-2 with TRBJ2-7; 12 bases match TRBD2. V shed 4 bases and J 3 bases; nucleotides not matched to a gene: 4. This CDR3 has 15 residues. The germline CDR1 and CDR2 sequences are SGHAT and FQNNGV. This CDR3 is CASSSQTSGSYEQYF. Here the CDR3 DNA reads TGTGCCAGCAGCTCCCAGACTAGCGGGAGCTACGAGCAGTACTTC.

The chain uses TRBV2 and TRBJ1-1; maybe TRBD1 (5 bases). V lost 5 bases and J lost 3, with 13 bases in between. Germline lookup yields CDR1 SNHLY and CDR2 FYNNEI. CDR3 length: 14 amino acids. CDR3 loop: CASSTQGGDTEAFF. The DNA of the CDR3 is TGTGCCAGCAGTACTCAGGGAGGTGACACTGAAGCTTTCTTT.

This clone was detected only once. The V gene is TRBV18, the J gene TRBJ2-6; weak D call: TRBD2 (5 bases). CDR3 size: 16 residues. Germline lookup yields CDR1 KGHSH and CDR2 LQKENI. With 3 bases removed from V and 4 bases from J, the gap between germline ends came to 13 bases. CDR3: CASSPALGAGANVLTF. The CDR3 nucleotides read TGTGCCAGCTCACCGGCCTTGGGAGCCGGGGCCAACGTCCTGACTTTC.

For the CDR3, the DNA is TGTGCCACCAGTGACGTAGGGACTAGCGATGAGCAGTTCTTC. Its translation: CATSDVGTSDEQFF. V usage is TRBV24-1 and J usage is TRBJ2-1, with 10 nucleotides matching TRBD2. Germline V gene lookup returns CDR1 KGHDR and CDR2 SFDVKD. The trim removed 4 bases at V and 8 bases at J, leaving 4 bases unmatched. There are 14 residues in the CDR3.

The chain couples TRBV5-4 to TRBJ1-2, with TRBD1 matching 7 bases. The CDR3 length is 13 residues. Per the germline V gene, CDR1 is SGHNT and CDR2 is YYREEE (reference sequence). The junction had 9 bases not matched to a gene; V was cut back by 5 bases and J by 8 bases. The CDR3 bases are TGTGCCAGCAGGCTGCAGGGGGGAAGGGGCTACACCTTC. It yields the protein CASRLQGGRGYTF.

The gene calls are TRBV21-1 and TRBJ1-2. TRBV21-1 is annotated as a pseudogene. This CDR3 is 14 amino acids long. Here the CDR3 DNA reads TGTGCCAGCAGCGACGGGGGTTCTAACTATGGCTACACCTTC. Residues: CASSDGGSNYGYTF.

The genes are TRBV7-2 and TRBJ2-5; D uncertain. The V end was cut by 5 bases, the J end by 5 bases, with 9 bases between. There are 12 residues in the CDR3. Germline V CDR1 and CDR2: SGHTA, FQGNSA. This CDR3 reads CASSRIRETQYF. CDR3 sequence (DNA): TGTGCCAGCAGCCGCATCCGGGAGACCCAGTACTTC.

Only one count was recorded for this clone. This sequence joins TRBV28 and TRBJ1-6; 7 positions match TRBD1. Germline V gene lookup returns CDR1 MDHEN and CDR2 SYDVKM. CDR3 length: 15 amino acids. The V and J ends lost 5 bases and 13 bases, in that order; junction bases with no gene match: 14. CDR3 residues: CASSNSRDRLGPLHF. DNA for the CDR3: TGTGCCAGCAGTAACAGTAGGGACAGACTGGGGCCCCTCCACTTT.

This chain joins TRBV6-5 and TRBJ2-3; D gene unclear. Trimming removed 6 bases at V and 6 bases at J, with 10 bases between. The CDR3 consists of 12 residues. CDR1 and CDR2 (germline): MNHEY, SVGAGI. The CDR3 protein is CASSINKDTQYF. The CDR3 nucleotides are TGTGCCAGCAGCATAAACAAGGATACGCAGTATTTT.

The chain has TRBV27 and TRBJ2-7, with TRBD2 as a possible D gene (6 bases). CDR1 MNHEY and CDR2 SMNVEV come from the germline V gene (reference sequence). This CDR3 spans 12 amino acids. Trimming removed 6 bases at V and 6 bases at J, with 12 bases between. CDR3 loop: CASSSEGSEQYF. Here the CDR3 DNA reads TGTGCCAGCAGCTCGGAGGGTTCCGAGCAGTACTTC.

The chain employs TRBV2 and TRBJ2-5, with D possibly being TRBD2 (7 bases). Germline values: CDR1 SNHLY, CDR2 FYNNEI. The CDR3 sequence is 14 residues long. V gave up 6 bases and J gave up 3 bases, with 14 bases separating them. The CDR3 sequence is CASREGGIKETQYF. CDR3 DNA sequence: TGTGCCAGCAGGGAGGGGGGGATTAAAGAGACCCAGTACTTC.

This clone showed up just once. The V call is TRBV15, the J call TRBJ2-1, with TRBD2 matching 7 bases. This CDR3 contains 16 residues. The J segment lost 8 bases and the V segment lost 3 bases, leaving 13 bases of the junction unmatched. Per the germline V gene, CDR1 is LNHNV and CDR2 is YYDKDF (reference sequence). In nucleotides, the CDR3 is TGTGCCACCAGCAGTCGTCTAGCGGAACGAGGAGATGAGCAGTTCTTC. It is translated as CATSSRLAERGDEQFF.

This chain uses TRBV7-3 with TRBJ1-6, with TRBD1 matching over 8 bases. V shed 3 bases and J 7 bases; nucleotides not matched to a gene: 8. CDR3 length equals 16 residues. Germline lookup yields CDR1 SGHTA and CDR2 FQGTGA. The CDR3 region is CASSLAGGAWNSPLHF. CDR3 DNA sequence: TGTGCCAGCAGCTTGGCAGGGGGCGCGTGGAATTCACCCCTCCACTTT.

This clone showed up just a few times. The chain is built from TRBV28 and TRBJ2-5; 8 nucleotides line up with TRBD1. From germline, CDR1 is MDHEN and CDR2 SYDVKM. Trimming removed 11 bases from V and 1 base from J; junction bases left unmatched: 6. This CDR3 comprises 13 residues. CDR3 bases: TGTGCCGGTGGGACAGGACCCCAAGAGACCCAGTACTTC. Residues: CAGGTGPQETQYF. The full variable domain, completed using reference TRBV28 and TRBJ2-5, is DVKVTQSSRYLVKRTGEKVFLECVQDMDHENMFWYRQDPGLGLRLIYFSYDVKMKEKGDIPEGYSVSREKKERFSLILESASTNQTSMYLCAGGTGPQETQYFGPGTRLLVL.